This TCR beta chain comes out of a study of cytomegalovirus exposure and HLA in healthy donors. Background on the study: From about 170 million T cells, an earlier analysis saw approximately 110 million unique TCR beta sequences. Study results and caveats: In vitro work confirmed that a few CMV-associated chains recognize CMV antigens.

Primers: 60 Vbeta forward and 13 Jbeta reverse. Clones were read by immunoSEQ multiplex PCR, and TCRdb kept only the in-frame ones, dropping some. The sample yields roughly 120,000 clones, 60% to 85% seen once. CDR3 size: 14 residues. The ends were cut back, 8 bases at V and 8 bases at J, with 16 bases in the middle. Germline V lookup: CDR1 WSHSY, CDR2 SAAADI. On this clone itself: Its antigen is not identified.

Sequences were obtained from PBMCs. The sequence was collected from a man aged 50-60 years in good health and CMV-seronegative. This rearrangement joins TRBV10-2 to TRBJ1-6; D is perhaps TRBD1 (6 bases). In nucleotides, the CDR3 is TGCGCCAGCGGAATTGGGCAGGGGTATTCACCCCTCCACTTT. It encodes CASGIGQGYSPLHF.